Listed below are T cell receptor beta chains from one sample, sequenced in a study of T cell repertoires in cytomegalovirus infection. TCRdb independently ran MiXCR on the reads; one entry per CDR3 protein. The sample contains roughly 730,000 distinct CDR3 sequences, around 30% of which appear only once. For these TCRs, the target antigens are not known. The sequencing used cultured PBMCs, collected from culture after CMV antigen stimulation. Every receptor here comes from a human donor in good health (CMV status not recorded). Some clones in this sample may be carry-over from other donors' samples. CDR3s include the opening cysteine and the closing phenylalanine or tryptophan.

V	CDR3
TRBV28	CASSFLGPLYEQYF
TRBV3-1	CASSQEGLAGYEQYF
TRBV9	CASSAYGPPDTQYF
TRBV28	CASSLWRSSPEQYF
TRBV7-9	CASSPGSRWQYF
TRBV9	CASSSRRKNTEAFF
TRBV7-9	CASSPWTSGAQETQYF
TRBV12-3/TRBV12-4	CASSLAKAMVRDRVTNEQYF
TRBV5-4	CASSLDRGKNTGELFF
TRBV7-8	CASSSASGSRWGEQFF
TRBV15	CATSRDRPPQNIQYF
TRBV6-2/TRBV6-3	CASTLRGTEAFF
TRBV6-6	CASSYTVAGVYNEQFF
TRBV6-5	CASSWTGPRSGKLFF
TRBV20-1	CSARGSTNEKLFF
TRBV12-3/TRBV12-4	CASSLLTSSNEQFF
TRBV7-6	CASGWEGSERYTF
TRBV15	CATSRDLMVNTEAFF
TRBV10-3	CAISEQGPPNTEAFF
TRBV11-2	CASSSTPLRANVLTF
TRBV20-1	CSATILAGGPIGELFF
TRBV7-9	CASSPTGTGTFSGNTIYF